The source of this T cell receptor beta chain is a study of blood T cell repertoires in COVID-19. Study-level background: Spain, Italy and the United States supplied samples that represented acute and convalescent COVID-19. The analysed material was cDNA or gDNA that came from T cells, B-cell-depleted T cells, or PBMCs.

This clone has a single count. A junction boundary mismatches the germline segment, possibly from a read error. Original handling: The authors estimated nucleated cell counts from reference gene primer amplification. Generated by immunoSEQ multiplex PCR, the TCRdb table keeps only in-frame clones and is missing some. The V and J calls and clone size come from that table; D and trimming were worked out from the DNA. The sample has approximately 400,000 clones; around 89% are singletons. This clonotype was obtained from a man aged 40-55 years with acute or convalescent COVID-19. The sequenced sample was peripheral blood.

CDR3 bases: TGTGCCAGCAGGGACTTGACCCCTCAGGGGGAGCAGTTCTTC. Translation gives CASRDLTPQGEQFF. This chain connects TRBV6-4 to TRBJ2-1; D possibly corresponds to TRBD1 (6 bases). The CDR3 loop spans 14 amino acids. Germline V gives CDR1 MRHNA, CDR2 SNTAGT.